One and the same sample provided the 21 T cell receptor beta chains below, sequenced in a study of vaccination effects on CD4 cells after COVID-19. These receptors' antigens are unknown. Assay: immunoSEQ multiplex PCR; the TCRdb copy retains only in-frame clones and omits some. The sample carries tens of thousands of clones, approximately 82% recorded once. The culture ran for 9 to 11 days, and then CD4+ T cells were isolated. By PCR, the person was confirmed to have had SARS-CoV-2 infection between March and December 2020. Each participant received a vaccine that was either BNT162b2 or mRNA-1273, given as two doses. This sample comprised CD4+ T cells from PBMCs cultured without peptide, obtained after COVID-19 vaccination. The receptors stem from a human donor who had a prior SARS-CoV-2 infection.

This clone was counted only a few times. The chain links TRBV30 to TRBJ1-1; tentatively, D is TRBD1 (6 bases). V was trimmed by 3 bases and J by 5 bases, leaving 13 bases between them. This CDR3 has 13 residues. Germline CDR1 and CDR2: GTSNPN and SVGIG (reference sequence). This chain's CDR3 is CAWSLEGGTEAFF. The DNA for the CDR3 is TGTGCCTGGAGCCTCGAGGGGGGGACTGAAGCTTTCTTT.

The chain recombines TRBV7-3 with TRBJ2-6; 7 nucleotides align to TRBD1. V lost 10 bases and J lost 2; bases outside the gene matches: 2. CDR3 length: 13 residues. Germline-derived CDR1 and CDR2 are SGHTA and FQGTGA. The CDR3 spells CAIQGAGANVLTF. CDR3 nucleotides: TGTGCCATCCAGGGGGCTGGGGCCAACGTCCTGACTTTC.

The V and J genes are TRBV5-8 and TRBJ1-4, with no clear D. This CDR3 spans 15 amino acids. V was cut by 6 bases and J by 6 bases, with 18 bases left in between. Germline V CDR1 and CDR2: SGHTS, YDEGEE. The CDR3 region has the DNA TGTGCCAGCAAAATCGGCCCGCTCGAGGATGAAAAACTGTTTTTT. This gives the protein CASKIGPLEDEKLFF.

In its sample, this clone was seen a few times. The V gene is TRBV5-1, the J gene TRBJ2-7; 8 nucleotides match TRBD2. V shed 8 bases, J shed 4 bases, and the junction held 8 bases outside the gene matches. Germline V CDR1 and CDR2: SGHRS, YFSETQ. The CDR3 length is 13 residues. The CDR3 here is CASAGTSRYEQYF. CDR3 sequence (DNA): TGCGCCAGTGCCGGGACTAGTAGGTACGAGCAGTACTTC.

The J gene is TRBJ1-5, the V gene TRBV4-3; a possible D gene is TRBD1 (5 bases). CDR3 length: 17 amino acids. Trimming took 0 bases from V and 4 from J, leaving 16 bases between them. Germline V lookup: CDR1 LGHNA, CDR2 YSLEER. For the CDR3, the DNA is TGCGCCAGCAGCCAAGAAGGGGCGCGGGGCTATAATCAGCCCCAGCATTTT. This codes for CASSQEGARGYNQPQHF.

The CDR3, as DNA: TGTGCCAGCAGCTTAGCTCAGGGACTACCTGTGACCCAGTACTTC. Protein: CASSLAQGLPVTQYF. The genes are TRBV2 and TRBJ2-5, with TRBD2 identical over 7 bases. V trimming: 6 bases; J trimming: 7 bases; junction bases outside the gene matches: 14. This CDR3 contains 15 residues. Looked up from germline, CDR1 is SNHLY and CDR2 is FYNNEI. Full variable domain (missing parts from reference TRBV2 and TRBJ2-5): EPEVTQTPSHQVTQMGQEVILRCVPISNHLYFYWYRQILGQKVEFLVSFYNNEISEKSEIFDDQFSVERPDGSNFTLKIRSTKLEDSAMYFCASSLAQGLPVTQYFGPGTRLLVL.

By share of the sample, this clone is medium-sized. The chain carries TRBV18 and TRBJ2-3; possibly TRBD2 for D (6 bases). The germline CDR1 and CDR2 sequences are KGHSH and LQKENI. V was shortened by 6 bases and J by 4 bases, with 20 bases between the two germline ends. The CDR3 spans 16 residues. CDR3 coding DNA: TGTGCCAGCTCGCCAGGACGACCCGGGAGCGCAGATACGCAGTATTTT. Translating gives CASSPGRPGSADTQYF.

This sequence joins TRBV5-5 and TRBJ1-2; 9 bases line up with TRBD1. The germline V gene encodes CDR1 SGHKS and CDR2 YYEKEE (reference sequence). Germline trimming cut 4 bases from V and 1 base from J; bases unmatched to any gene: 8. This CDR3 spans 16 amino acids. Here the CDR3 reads CASSTGTGSINYGYTF. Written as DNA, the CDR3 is TGTGCCAGCAGCACCGGGACAGGGTCCATTAACTATGGCTACACCTTC. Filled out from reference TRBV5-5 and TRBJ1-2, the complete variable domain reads DAGVTQSPTHLIKTRGQQVTLRCSPISGHKSVSWYQQVLGQGPQFIFQYYEKEERGRGNFPDRFSARQFPNYSSELNVNALLLGDSALYLCASSTGTGSINYGYTFGSGTRLTVV.

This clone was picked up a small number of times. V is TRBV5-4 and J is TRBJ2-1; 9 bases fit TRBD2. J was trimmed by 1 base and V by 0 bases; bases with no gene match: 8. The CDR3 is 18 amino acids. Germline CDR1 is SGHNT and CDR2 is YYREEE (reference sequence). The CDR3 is CASSLAAGGPGSYNEQFF. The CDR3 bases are TGTGCCAGCAGCTTGGCTGCGGGGGGGCCGGGGTCCTACAATGAGCAGTTCTTC.

DNA for the CDR3: TGTGCCAGCAGCCCCAGGGTGTTTTCCTACAATGAGCAGTTCTTC. Its protein is CASSPRVFSYNEQFF. The V and J genes are TRBV11-1 and TRBJ2-1; possibly TRBD1 for D (5 bases). This CDR3 region has 15 residues. Germline V gene sequence: CDR1 SGHAT, CDR2 FQDESV (reference sequence). V was shortened by 5 bases and J by 1 base, with 12 bases between the two germline ends.

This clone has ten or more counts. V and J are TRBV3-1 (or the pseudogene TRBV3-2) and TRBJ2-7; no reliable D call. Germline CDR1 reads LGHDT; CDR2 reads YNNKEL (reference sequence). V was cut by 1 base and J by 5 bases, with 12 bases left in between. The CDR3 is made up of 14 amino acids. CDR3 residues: CASSQVFYANEQYF. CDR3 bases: TGTGCCAGCAGCCAAGTATTCTATGCCAACGAGCAGTACTTC.

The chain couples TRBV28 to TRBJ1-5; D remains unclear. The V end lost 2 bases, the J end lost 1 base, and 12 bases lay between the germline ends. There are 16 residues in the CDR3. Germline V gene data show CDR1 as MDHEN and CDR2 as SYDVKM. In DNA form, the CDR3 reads TGTGCCAGCAGTTTAATTACAGCTGGAAGCAATCAGCCCCAGCATTTT. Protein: CASSLITAGSNQPQHF.

This CDR3 reads CASSEGRLAGFQETQYF. CDR3 coding DNA: TGTGCCAGCAGTGAGGGGCGGCTAGCGGGGTTTCAAGAGACCCAGTACTTC. This chain uses TRBV2 with TRBJ2-5; 9 nucleotides agree with TRBD2. The CDR3 totals 17 residues. In germline, CDR1 is SNHLY, CDR2 FYNNEI. J lost 2 bases, V lost 3 bases, and 10 bases had no gene match. The variable domain in full, with the rest retrieved from reference TRBV2 and TRBJ2-5, is EPEVTQTPSHQVTQMGQEVILRCVPISNHLYFYWYRQILGQKVEFLVSFYNNEISEKSEIFDDQFSVERPDGSNFTLKIRSTKLEDSAMYFCASSEGRLAGFQETQYFGPGTRLLVL.

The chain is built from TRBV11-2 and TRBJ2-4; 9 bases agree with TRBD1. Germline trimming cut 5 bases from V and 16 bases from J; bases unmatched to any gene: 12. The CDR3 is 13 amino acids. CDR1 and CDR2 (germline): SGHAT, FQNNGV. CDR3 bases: TGTGCCAGCAGCGCACAGGGGGCTCTCCCTAGTTACTTC. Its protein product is CASSAQGALPSYF.

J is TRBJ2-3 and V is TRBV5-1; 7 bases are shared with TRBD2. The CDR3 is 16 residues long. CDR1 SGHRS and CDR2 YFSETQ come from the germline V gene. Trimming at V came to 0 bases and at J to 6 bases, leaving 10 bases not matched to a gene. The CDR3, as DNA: TGCGCCAGCAGCTTGGGGGTTAGACTAGCATCGGATACGCAGTATTTT. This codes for CASSLGVRLASDTQYF. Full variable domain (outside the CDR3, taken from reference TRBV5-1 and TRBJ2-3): KAGVTQTPRYLIKTRGQQVTLSCSPISGHRSVSWYQQTPGQGLQFLFEYFSETQRNKGNFPGRFSGRQFSNSRSEMNVSTLELGDSALYLCASSLGVRLASDTQYFGPGTRLTVL.

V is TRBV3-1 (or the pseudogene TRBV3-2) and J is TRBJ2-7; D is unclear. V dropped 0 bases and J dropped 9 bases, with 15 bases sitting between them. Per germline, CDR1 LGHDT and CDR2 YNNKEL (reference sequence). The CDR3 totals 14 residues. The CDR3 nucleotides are TGTGCCAGCAGCCAAGATAACTCCCCAGCCGCGCAGTACTTC. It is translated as CASSQDNSPAAQYF.

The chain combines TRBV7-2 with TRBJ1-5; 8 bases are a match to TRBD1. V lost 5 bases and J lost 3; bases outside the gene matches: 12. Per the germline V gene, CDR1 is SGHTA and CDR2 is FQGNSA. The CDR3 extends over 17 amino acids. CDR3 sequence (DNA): TGTGCCAGCAGCGCCCGATGGACAGGGTTATTCAATCAGCCCCAGCATTTT. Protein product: CASSARWTGLFNQPQHF.

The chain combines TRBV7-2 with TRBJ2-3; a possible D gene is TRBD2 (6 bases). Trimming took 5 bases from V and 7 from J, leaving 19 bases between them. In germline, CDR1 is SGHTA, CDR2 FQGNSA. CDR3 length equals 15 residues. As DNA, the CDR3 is TGTGCCAGCAGCGACCCTAGCGAGGTGGTATATACGCAGTATTTT. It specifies CASSDPSEVVYTQYF. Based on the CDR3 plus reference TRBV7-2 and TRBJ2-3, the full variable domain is GAGVSQSPSNKVTEKGKDVELRCDPISGHTALYWYRQSLGQGLEFLIYFQGNSAPDKSGLPSDRFSAERTGGSVSTLTIQRTQQEDSAVYLCASSDPSEVVYTQYFGPGTRLTVL.

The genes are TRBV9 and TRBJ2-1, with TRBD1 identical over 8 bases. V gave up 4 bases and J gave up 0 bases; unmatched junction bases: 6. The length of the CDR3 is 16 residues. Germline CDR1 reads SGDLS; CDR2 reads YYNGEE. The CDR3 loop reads CASSPRTGTSYNEQFF. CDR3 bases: TGTGCCAGCAGCCCCCGGACAGGGACCTCCTACAATGAGCAGTTCTTC.

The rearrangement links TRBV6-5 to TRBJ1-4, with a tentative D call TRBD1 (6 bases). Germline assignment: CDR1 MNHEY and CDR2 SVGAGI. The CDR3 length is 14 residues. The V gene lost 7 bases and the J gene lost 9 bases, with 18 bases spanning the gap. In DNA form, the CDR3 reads TGTGCCAGCAAACCAGGGGATGATAGGAAAAAACTGTTTTTT. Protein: CASKPGDDRKKLFF.

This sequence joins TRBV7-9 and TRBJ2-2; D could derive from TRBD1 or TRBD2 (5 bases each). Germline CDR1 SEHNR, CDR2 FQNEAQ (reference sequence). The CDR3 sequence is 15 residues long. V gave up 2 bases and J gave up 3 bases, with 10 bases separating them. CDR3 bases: TGTGCCAGCAGCTTAATGATGGGGGACACCGGGGAGCTGTTTTTT. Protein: CASSLMMGDTGELFF. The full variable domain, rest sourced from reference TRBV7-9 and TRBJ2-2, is DTGVSQNPRHKITKRGQNVTFRCDPISEHNRLYWYRQTLGQGPEFLTYFQNEAQLEKSRLLSDRFSAERPKGSFSTLEIQRTEQGDSAMYLCASSLMMGDTGELFFGEGSRLTVL.